One and the same sample provided the 27 T cell receptor beta chains below, sequenced in a study of T-cell memory formation after mild COVID-19. TCRdb reprocessed the 5' RACE reads via MiXCR and lists one record per CDR3 protein. The table shows 350,000 to 450,000 distinct CDR3 sequences, with 24% occurring only once. The sequencing input was PBMCs or a T cell subset sorted from them (not recorded which). The origin of the receptors is an adult woman who had mild COVID-19 (a few samples of this study predate the infection). Cell type and time point are not known.

The rearrangement links TRBV11-2 to TRBJ2-3, with D uncertain. V was trimmed by 5 bases and J by 4 bases, leaving 19 bases between them. This CDR3 has 16 amino acids. Germline-derived CDR1 and CDR2 are SGHAT and FQNNGV. The CDR3 nucleotides read TGTGCCAGCAGCCCCCGCCTGCTATGGAACCCAGATACGCAGTATTTT. Protein: CASSPRLLWNPDTQYF.

The CDR3 bases are TGTGCCAGCAGGGAACCAGCGACAGGGAGGACCTACGAGCAGTACTTC. It specifies CASREPATGRTYEQYF. V usage is TRBV5-6 and J usage is TRBJ2-7; D perhaps matches TRBD1 (7 bases). The CDR3 spans 16 residues. The V gene's germline CDR1 is SGHDT and CDR2 YYEEEE. The V and J ends lost 5 bases and 2 bases respectively, with 20 bases between them.

The genes are TRBV2 and TRBJ1-5; D ambiguous. The germline CDR1 and CDR2 sequences are SNHLY and FYNNEI. V dropped 1 base and J dropped 8 bases, with 3 bases sitting between them. CDR3 length: 11 amino acids. For the CDR3, the DNA is TGTGCCAGCAGTGAAGGGGAGCCCCAGCATTTT. Protein: CASSEGEPQHF.

This clonotype was detected a few times. The DNA for the CDR3 is TGTGCCAGCAGCTTAGGAGGGACGGGTGAGACCCAGTACTTC. Amino acid sequence: CASSLGGTGETQYF. V gene TRBV13 combines with J gene TRBJ2-5; tentatively, D is TRBD1 or TRBD2 (5 bases each). The CDR3 covers 14 residues. V was cut by 0 bases and J by 5 bases, with 10 bases left in between. Germline-derived CDR1 and CDR2 are PRHDT and FYEKMQ (reference sequence).

The rearrangement uses TRBV9 and TRBJ2-1, with a weak D call TRBD2 (6 bases). With 0 bases removed from V and 5 bases from J, the gap between germline ends came to 9 bases. The CDR3 length is 14 residues. The germline V gene has CDR1 SGDLS and CDR2 YYNGEE. The CDR3 loop is CASSVGGTHNEQFF. CDR3 sequence (DNA): TGTGCCAGCAGCGTAGGCGGGACCCACAATGAGCAGTTCTTC.

This rearrangement joins TRBV7-6 to TRBJ2-3, with 9 bases aligning to TRBD2. This CDR3 contains 16 residues. Looked up from germline, CDR1 is SGHVS and CDR2 is FNYEAQ. J gave up 4 bases and V 2 bases, and 7 bases lay outside the gene matches. The CDR3 region has the DNA TGTGCCAGCAGCTTATTCGGACTAGCGAATGCAGATACGCAGTATTTT. Residues: CASSLFGLANADTQYF. The entire variable domain, with the rest obtained from reference TRBV7-6 and TRBJ2-3, is as follows: GAGVSQSPRYKVTKRGQDVALRCDPISGHVSLYWYRQALGQGPEFLTYFNYEAQQDKSGLPNDRFSAERPEGSISTLTIQRTEQRDSAMYRCASSLFGLANADTQYFGPGTRLTVL.

This clonotype was picked up a small number of times. The chain joins TRBV24-1 to TRBJ2-3; the D is unclear. This CDR3 contains 14 residues. The germline V gene has CDR1 KGHDR and CDR2 SFDVKD. V lost 3 bases, J lost 3 bases, and 9 bases lay in between. The CDR3 protein is CATSDPPGTDTQYF. DNA of the CDR3: TGTGCCACCAGTGATCCGCCCGGGACAGATACGCAGTATTTT.

This sequence joins TRBV7-9 and TRBJ2-2; 8 bases map to TRBD1. The trim removed 5 bases at V and 5 bases at J, leaving 4 bases unmatched. CDR1 is SEHNR and CDR2 is FQNEAQ in the germline V gene (reference sequence). This CDR3 has 14 amino acids. This chain's CDR3 is CASSHDRGTGELFF. CDR3 coding DNA: TGTGCCAGCAGCCACGACAGGGGAACCGGGGAGCTGTTTTTT.

The genes are TRBV6-5 and TRBJ1-5; possibly TRBD1 for D (6 bases). With 0 bases removed from V and 16 bases from J, the gap between germline ends came to 16 bases. Germline V lookup: CDR1 MNHEY, CDR2 SVGAGI. CDR3 length: 13 amino acids. CDR3 bases: TGTGCCAGCAGTTACTCCGACAGGCTAGCTATACATTTT. Translated: CASSYSDRLAIHF.

The V call is TRBV24-1, the J call TRBJ2-3, with TRBD2 matching over 8 bases. This CDR3 has 14 residues. V lost 4 bases and J lost 4; bases outside the gene matches: 3. Germline V gene lookup returns CDR1 KGHDR and CDR2 SFDVKD. The CDR3 region is CATSDPGGADTQYF. CDR3 coding DNA: TGTGCCACCAGTGACCCGGGAGGGGCAGATACGCAGTATTTT.

This clonotype is labeled medium-sized. The V call is TRBV7-2, the J call TRBJ2-3, with D uncertain. Trimming cost V 3 bases and J 0 bases, with 7 bases left between them. Germline CDR1 and CDR2: SGHTA and FQGNSA. CDR3 length equals 14 residues. The DNA of the CDR3 is TGTGCCAGCAGCTTTTGGGGTAGCACAGATACGCAGTATTTT. Encoded protein: CASSFWGSTDTQYF.

The chain is built from TRBV7-9 and TRBJ2-7, with TRBD1 as a possible D gene (6 bases). This CDR3 region has 14 residues. Germline loops: CDR1 SEHNR, CDR2 FQNEAQ (reference sequence). Between the trimmed V and J ends, which lost 4 bases and 2 bases, there was a span of 12 bases. The CDR3 coding sequence is TGTGCCAGCAGCTCGTCACAGGGCCCCTACGAGCAGTACTTC. Its translation: CASSSSQGPYEQYF.

The rearrangement links TRBV18 to TRBJ2-7; perhaps TRBD2 as D (5 bases). Trimming shortened V by 2 bases and J by 7 bases, and 18 bases separated the two germline ends. This CDR3 region has 15 residues. Germline-derived CDR1 and CDR2 are KGHSH and LQKENI. The CDR3 nucleotides are TGTGCCAGCTCACCAGGATCCGGGGTGAGAGAAGAGCAGTACTTC. It specifies CASSPGSGVREEQYF.

This clonotype was seen a few times. The chain is built from TRBV7-8 and TRBJ2-3; TRBD2 matches at 8 bases. V lost 0 bases and J lost 6; bases outside the gene matches: 8. The CDR3 runs to 16 residues. CDR1 and CDR2 (germline): SGHVS, FQNEAQ. The DNA of the CDR3 is TGTGCCAGCAGCTTAGCCGGGACTAGGGGCCTGGATACGCAGTATTTT. Its protein product is CASSLAGTRGLDTQYF.

This clonotype was counted many times. The J gene is TRBJ1-1, the V gene TRBV29-1; the match to TRBD1 covers 8 bases. This CDR3 contains 12 residues. Germline-derived CDR1 and CDR2 are SQVTM and ANQGSEA. Trimming removed 6 bases from V and 3 bases from J; junction bases left unmatched: 3. The CDR3 coding sequence is TGCAGCGTCGCACAGGGGGACACTGAAGCTTTCTTT. As protein: CSVAQGDTEAFF.

This clonotype has a handful of counts. The chain uses TRBV3-1 and TRBJ2-7, with 9 bases identical to TRBD1. Germline assignment: CDR1 LGHDT and CDR2 YNNKEL (reference sequence). With 4 bases clipped from V and 6 bases from J, the junction kept 10 bases outside the gene matches. The CDR3 is 15 residues long. CDR3 nucleotide sequence: TGTGCCAGCAGCCGGTCGGGACAGGGTGTTGGCGAGCAGTACTTC. Its translation is CASSRSGQGVGEQYF.

This clonotype occurred a few times. The rearrangement links TRBV6-2 or TRBV6-3 to TRBJ2-2, with D possibly TRBD2 on 5 matching bases. The CDR3 is made up of 13 amino acids. V lost 6 bases, J lost 7 bases, and 12 bases lay in between. Germline CDR1 reads MNHEY; CDR2 reads SVGEGT. The CDR3 sequence is CASRPGGFGELFF. CDR3 nucleotides: TGTGCCAGCAGGCCTGGAGGTTTCGGGGAGCTGTTTTTT.

This chain links TRBV13 with TRBJ2-3; unclear D gene. CDR3 length: 12 amino acids. CDR1 is PRHDT and CDR2 is FYEKMQ in the germline V gene (reference sequence). Trimming took off 5 bases at V and 6 bases at J, with 9 bases between the two ends. Written as DNA, the CDR3 is TGTGCCAGCAGCCAACTGGCGGATACGCAGTATTTT. Protein product: CASSQLADTQYF.

This clonotype was observed a handful of times. The chain uses TRBV5-1 and TRBJ2-2; 14 bases align to TRBD2. The length of the CDR3 is 21 residues. Per the germline V gene, CDR1 is SGHRS and CDR2 is YFSETQ. V lost 0 bases to trimming and J lost 5 bases; unmatched junction nucleotides: 15. CDR3 region: CASSLATRTSGGRPRTGELFF. The CDR3 coding sequence is TGCGCCAGCAGCTTGGCAACTAGGACTAGCGGGGGGCGCCCTAGGACCGGGGAGCTGTTTTTT.

This clonotype was seen a handful of times. This chain uses TRBV30 with TRBJ1-2; the D is unclear. V lost 2 bases to trimming and J lost 2 bases, with 6 bases between them. This CDR3 region has 12 residues. CDR1 is GTSNPN and CDR2 is SVGIG in the germline V gene (reference sequence). The CDR3 region has the DNA TGTGCCTGGAGTACGGGAAACTATGGCTACACCTTC. Its translation: CAWSTGNYGYTF.

This clonotype was seen repeatedly, ten times or more. V usage is TRBV7-8 and J usage is TRBJ2-7; D might be TRBD1 or TRBD2, each matching 5 bases. Germline-derived CDR1 and CDR2 are SGHVS and FQNEAQ. With 4 bases removed from V and 0 bases from J, the gap between germline ends came to 7 bases. This CDR3 has 13 residues. The CDR3 DNA reads as TGTGCCAGCAGCTCCGGGACCTCCTACGAGCAGTACTTC. It yields the protein CASSSGTSYEQYF.

The chain has TRBV4-1 and TRBJ2-7; D is perhaps TRBD1 (6 bases). This CDR3 comprises 16 residues. V lost 1 base, J lost 0 bases, and 13 bases lay in between. CDR1 and CDR2 from the germline V gene are MGHRA and YSYEKL. This chain's CDR3 is CASSQGPTGLSYEQYF. The CDR3 DNA reads as TGCGCCAGCAGCCAAGGTCCCACAGGGCTCTCCTACGAGCAGTACTTC.

This clonotype was observed a handful of times. The rearrangement joins TRBV4-2 to TRBJ2-1; D perhaps matches TRBD1 (6 bases). This CDR3 has 14 residues. V gave up 1 base and J gave up 10 bases, with 14 bases separating them. Germline V gene lookup returns CDR1 LGHNA and CDR2 YNFKEQ. The CDR3 spells CASSQVMQGTEQFF. In DNA, the CDR3 is TGTGCCAGCAGCCAAGTGATGCAGGGGACGGAGCAGTTCTTC.

J is TRBJ2-1 and V is TRBV5-5, with a possible D match to TRBD1 (7 bases). The CDR3 contains 15 residues. CDR1 and CDR2 from the germline V gene are SGHKS and YYEKEE (reference sequence). V was clipped by 2 bases and J by 9 bases, with 18 bases between them. The CDR3 nucleotides read TGTGCCAGCAGCTTATGGCAGGGGGGAGAAAGTGAGCAGTTCTTC. Encoded protein: CASSLWQGGESEQFF.

This rearrangement joins TRBV4-1 to TRBJ2-7, with D perhaps given as TRBD1 or TRBD2 (6 bases each). This CDR3 contains 17 residues. Germline CDR1 MGHRA, CDR2 YSYEKL. V lost 0 bases and J lost 3, with 18 bases in between. The CDR3 bases are TGCGCCAGCAGCCAAGATCCCCTAACGGGGGCCCTCTACGAGCAGTACTTC. Translated, it gives CASSQDPLTGALYEQYF.

The sample holds a few counts of this clonotype. This chain joins TRBV11-2 and TRBJ2-3; D gene uncertain. This CDR3 comprises 11 residues. Germline values: CDR1 SGHAT, CDR2 FQNNGV. V lost 5 bases and J lost 6, with 6 bases in between. CDR3 protein: CASSRWDTQYF. CDR3 nucleotides: TGTGCCAGCAGCCGCTGGGATACGCAGTATTTT.

There are a few counts of this clonotype. J is TRBJ2-7 and V is TRBV20-1; weak D call: TRBD1 (6 bases). CDR3 size: 13 residues. Germline V gene sequence: CDR1 DFQATT, CDR2 SNEGSKA (reference sequence). V was cut by 5 bases and J by 3 bases, with 14 bases left in between. This CDR3 reads CSALFGQNYEQYF. The CDR3 DNA reads TGCAGTGCTCTCTTCGGACAGAACTACGAGCAGTACTTC.